The T cell receptor (beta chain) under discussion was sequenced for a study of patients and donors after allogeneic stem cell transplantation. TCRdb re-called the RT-PCR reads with MiXCR, one entry per CDR3 protein. The data show some 160,000 distinct CDR3 sequences, roughly 22% seen once. This CDR3 contains 14 residues. V was pared by 2 bases and J by 2 bases, with 7 bases between. Germline CDR1 reads MNHEY; CDR2 reads SVGEGT. This clonotype was obtained from a human donor who was either an allogeneic HSCT recipient or a stem cell or donor lymphocyte infusion donor (not recorded which). It is not recorded whose cells these are; they may come from a transplant donor. The sample comprised blood, either unsorted or a sorted T cell fraction (not recorded which). The J gene is TRBJ1-3, the V gene TRBV6-2 or TRBV6-3; D gene ambiguous. For the CDR3, the DNA is TGTGCCAGCAGTTACGTGAGGGCTGGAAACACCATATATTTT. It encodes CASSYVRAGNTIYF.